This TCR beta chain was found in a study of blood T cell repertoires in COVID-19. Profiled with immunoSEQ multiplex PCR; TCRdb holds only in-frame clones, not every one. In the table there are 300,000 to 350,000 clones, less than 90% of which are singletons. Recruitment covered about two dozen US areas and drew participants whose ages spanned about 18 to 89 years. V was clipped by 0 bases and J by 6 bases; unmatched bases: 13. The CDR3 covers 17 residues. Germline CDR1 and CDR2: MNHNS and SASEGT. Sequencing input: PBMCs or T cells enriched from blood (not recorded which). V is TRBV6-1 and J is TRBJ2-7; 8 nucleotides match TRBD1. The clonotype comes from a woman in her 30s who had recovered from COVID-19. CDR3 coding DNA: TGTGCCAGCAGTGAAGCGCTCCTGGGACAGGTTGTTGCCGAGCAGTACTTC. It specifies CASSEALLGQVVAEQYF.